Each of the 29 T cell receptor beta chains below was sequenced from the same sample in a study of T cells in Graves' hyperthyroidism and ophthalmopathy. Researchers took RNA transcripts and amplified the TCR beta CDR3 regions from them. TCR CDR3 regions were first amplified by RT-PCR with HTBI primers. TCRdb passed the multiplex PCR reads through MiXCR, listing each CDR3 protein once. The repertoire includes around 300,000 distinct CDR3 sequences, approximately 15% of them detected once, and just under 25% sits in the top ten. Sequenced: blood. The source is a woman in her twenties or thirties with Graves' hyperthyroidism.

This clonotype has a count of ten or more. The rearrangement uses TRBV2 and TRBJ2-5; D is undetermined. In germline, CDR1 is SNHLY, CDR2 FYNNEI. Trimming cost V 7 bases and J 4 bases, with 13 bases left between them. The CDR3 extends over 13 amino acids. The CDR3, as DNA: TGTGCCAGCAATCTGTACAGTACAGAGACCCAGTACTTC. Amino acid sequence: CASNLYSTETQYF.

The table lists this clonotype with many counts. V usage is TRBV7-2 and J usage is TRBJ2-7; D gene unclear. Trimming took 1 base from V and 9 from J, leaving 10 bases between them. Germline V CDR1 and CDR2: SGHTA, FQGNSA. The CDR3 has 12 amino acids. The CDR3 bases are TGTGCCAGCAGCTTAGGCCCCGGGTCGCAGTACTTC. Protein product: CASSLGPGSQYF.

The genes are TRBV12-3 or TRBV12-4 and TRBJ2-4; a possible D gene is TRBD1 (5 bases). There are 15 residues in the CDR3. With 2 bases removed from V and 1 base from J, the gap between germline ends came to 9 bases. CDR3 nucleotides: TGTGCCAGCAGTTTATCAGCAGGGGCCAAAAACATTCAGTACTTC. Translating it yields CASSLSAGAKNIQYF.

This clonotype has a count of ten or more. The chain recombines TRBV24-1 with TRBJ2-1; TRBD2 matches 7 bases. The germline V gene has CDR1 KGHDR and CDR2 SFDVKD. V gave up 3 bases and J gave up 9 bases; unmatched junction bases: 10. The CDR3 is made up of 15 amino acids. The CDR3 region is CATSDVGSGKGEQFF. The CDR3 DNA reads TGTGCCACCAGTGATGTTGGCAGCGGGAAGGGTGAGCAGTTCTTC.

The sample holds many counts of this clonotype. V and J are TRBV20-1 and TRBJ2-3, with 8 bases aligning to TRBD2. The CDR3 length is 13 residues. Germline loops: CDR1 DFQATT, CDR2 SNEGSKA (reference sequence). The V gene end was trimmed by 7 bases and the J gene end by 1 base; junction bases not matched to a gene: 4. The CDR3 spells CSERERGTDTQYF. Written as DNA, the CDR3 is TGCAGTGAGCGGGAGCGGGGCACAGATACGCAGTATTTT.

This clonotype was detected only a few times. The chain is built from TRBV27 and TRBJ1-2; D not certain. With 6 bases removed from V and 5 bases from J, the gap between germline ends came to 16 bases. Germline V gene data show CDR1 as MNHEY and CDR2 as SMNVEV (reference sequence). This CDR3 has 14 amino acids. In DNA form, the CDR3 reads TGTGCCAGCAGCCGAGACGGGGAGAGGTATGGCTACACCTTC. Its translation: CASSRDGERYGYTF.

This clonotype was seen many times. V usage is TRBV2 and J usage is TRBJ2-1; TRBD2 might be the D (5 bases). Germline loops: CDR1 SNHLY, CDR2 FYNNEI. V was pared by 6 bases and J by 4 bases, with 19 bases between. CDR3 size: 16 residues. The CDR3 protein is CASRDPEGRPYNEQFF. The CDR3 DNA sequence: TGTGCCAGCAGGGACCCAGAGGGCCGCCCATACAATGAGCAGTTCTTC.

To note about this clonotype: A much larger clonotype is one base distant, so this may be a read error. CDR3 DNA sequence: TGTGCCAGCAGCCGGGACCAGTTGAACCAGTACTTC. Translation: CASSRDQLNQYF. The chain joins TRBV7-2 to TRBJ2-5; the D call may be TRBD1 or TRBD2 (5 bases each). Deletions cut 5 bases from V and 10 bases from J, with 14 bases between. Germline assignment: CDR1 SGHTA and CDR2 FQGNSA. The CDR3 extends over 12 amino acids.

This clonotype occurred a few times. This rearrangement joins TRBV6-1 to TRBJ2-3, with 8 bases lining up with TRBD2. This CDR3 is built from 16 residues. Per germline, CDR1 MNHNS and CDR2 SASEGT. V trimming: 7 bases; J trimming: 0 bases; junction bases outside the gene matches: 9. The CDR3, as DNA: TGTGCCAGCACCCGGGGGGGGGGGGCTAGCACAGATACGCAGTATTTT. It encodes CASTRGGGASTDTQYF.

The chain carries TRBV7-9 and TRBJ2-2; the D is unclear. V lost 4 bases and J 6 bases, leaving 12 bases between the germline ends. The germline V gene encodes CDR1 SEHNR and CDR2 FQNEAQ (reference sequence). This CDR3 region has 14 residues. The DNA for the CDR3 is TGTGCCAGCAGCTCCTTAAACTCCGCCGGGGAGCTGTTTTTT. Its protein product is CASSSLNSAGELFF. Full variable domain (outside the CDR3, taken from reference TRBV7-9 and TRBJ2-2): DTGVSQNPRHKITKRGQNVTFRCDPISEHNRLYWYRQTLGQGPEFLTYFQNEAQLEKSRLLSDRFSAERPKGSFSTLEIQRTEQGDSAMYLCASSSLNSAGELFFGEGSRLTVL.

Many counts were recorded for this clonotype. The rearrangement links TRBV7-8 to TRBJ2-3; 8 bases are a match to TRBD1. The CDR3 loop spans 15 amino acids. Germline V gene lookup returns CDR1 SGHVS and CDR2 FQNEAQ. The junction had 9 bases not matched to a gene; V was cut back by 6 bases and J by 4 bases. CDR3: CASSPQGANADTQYF. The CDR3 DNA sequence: TGTGCCAGCAGTCCTCAGGGGGCCAACGCAGATACGCAGTATTTT.

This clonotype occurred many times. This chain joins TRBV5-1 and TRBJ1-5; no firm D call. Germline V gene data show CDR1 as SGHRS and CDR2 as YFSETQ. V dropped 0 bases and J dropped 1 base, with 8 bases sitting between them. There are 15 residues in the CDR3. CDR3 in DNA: TGCGCCAGCAGCTTGGGGCCGGGGAGCAATCAGCCCCAGCATTTT. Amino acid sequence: CASSLGPGSNQPQHF.

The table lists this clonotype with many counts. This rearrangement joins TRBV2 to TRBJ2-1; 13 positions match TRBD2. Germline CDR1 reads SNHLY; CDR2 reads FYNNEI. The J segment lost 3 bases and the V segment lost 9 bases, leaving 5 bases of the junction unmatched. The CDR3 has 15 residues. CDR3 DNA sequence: TGTGCCAGGGGGACTAGCGGGACGGTCTACAATGAGCAGTTCTTC. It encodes CARGTSGTVYNEQFF.

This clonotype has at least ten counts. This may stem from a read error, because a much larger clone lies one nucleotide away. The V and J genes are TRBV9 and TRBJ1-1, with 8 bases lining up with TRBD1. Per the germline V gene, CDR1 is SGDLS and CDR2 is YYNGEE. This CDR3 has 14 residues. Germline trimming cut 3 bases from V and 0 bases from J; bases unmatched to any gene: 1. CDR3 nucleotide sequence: TGTGCCAGCAGCGCAGGGGGCTTGAACACTGAAGCTTTCTTT. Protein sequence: CASSAGGLNTEAFF.

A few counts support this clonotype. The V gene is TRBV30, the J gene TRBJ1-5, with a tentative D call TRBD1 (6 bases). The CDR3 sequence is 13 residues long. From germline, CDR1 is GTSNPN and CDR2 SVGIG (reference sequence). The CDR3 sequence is CASQGGSNQPQHF. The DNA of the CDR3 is TGTGCGTCACAGGGAGGTAGCAATCAGCCCCAGCATTTT.

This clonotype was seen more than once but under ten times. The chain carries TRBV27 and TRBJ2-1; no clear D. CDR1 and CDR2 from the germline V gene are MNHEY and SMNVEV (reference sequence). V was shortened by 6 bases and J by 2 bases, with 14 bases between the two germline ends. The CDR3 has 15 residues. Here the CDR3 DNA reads TGTGCCAGCAGCTCCCCTGCGGCCCCCTACAATGAGCAGTTCTTC. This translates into CASSSPAAPYNEQFF.

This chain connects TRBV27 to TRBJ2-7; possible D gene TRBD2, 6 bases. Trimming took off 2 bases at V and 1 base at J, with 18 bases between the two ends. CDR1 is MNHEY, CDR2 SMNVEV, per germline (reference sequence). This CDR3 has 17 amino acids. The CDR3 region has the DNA TGTGCCAGCAGTTTAAGCTATCCGAGACTAGTGTCCTACGAGCAGTACTTC. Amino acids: CASSLSYPRLVSYEQYF.

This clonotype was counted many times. The CDR3 sequence: CAWSVLPGELFF. CDR3 nucleotides: TGTGCCTGGAGTGTACTTCCCGGGGAGCTGTTTTTT. The J gene is TRBJ2-2, the V gene TRBV30; D unresolved. This CDR3 contains 12 residues. Trimming cost V 0 bases and J 6 bases, with 5 bases left between them. Germline V CDR1 and CDR2: GTSNPN, SVGIG (reference sequence).

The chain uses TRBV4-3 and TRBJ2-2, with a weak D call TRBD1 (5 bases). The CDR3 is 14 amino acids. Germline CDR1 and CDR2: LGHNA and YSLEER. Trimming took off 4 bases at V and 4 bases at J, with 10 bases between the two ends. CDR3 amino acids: CASSRSQGTGELFF. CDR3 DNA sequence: TGCGCCAGCAGCCGAAGTCAGGGCACCGGGGAGCTGTTTTTT.

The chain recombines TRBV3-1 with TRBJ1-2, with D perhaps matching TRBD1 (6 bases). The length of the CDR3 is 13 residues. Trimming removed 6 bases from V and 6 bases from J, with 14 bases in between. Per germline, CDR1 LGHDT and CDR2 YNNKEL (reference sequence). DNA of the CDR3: TGTGCCAGCAGGAAACAGGGTTGGCATGGCTACACCTTC. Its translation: CASRKQGWHGYTF.

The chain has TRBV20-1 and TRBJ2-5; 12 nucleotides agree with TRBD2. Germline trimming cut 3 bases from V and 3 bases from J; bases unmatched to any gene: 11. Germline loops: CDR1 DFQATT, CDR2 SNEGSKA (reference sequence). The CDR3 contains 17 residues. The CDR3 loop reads CSASPPPGLAGKETQYF. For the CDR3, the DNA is TGCAGTGCTAGTCCCCCACCGGGACTAGCGGGCAAAGAGACCCAGTACTTC.

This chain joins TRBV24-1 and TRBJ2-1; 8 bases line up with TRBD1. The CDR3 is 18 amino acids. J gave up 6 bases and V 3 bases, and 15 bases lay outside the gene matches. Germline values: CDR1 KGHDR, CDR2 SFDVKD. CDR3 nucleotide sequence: TGTGCCACCAGTGATCCAAAACCCCAGCAGGGGGCATTCAATGAGCAGTTCTTC. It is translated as CATSDPKPQQGAFNEQFF.

CDR3 amino acids: CSAGTDTNQPQHF. DNA of the CDR3: TGCAGTGCCGGGACAGACACTAATCAGCCCCAGCATTTT. The chain recombines TRBV20-1 with TRBJ1-5; 7 bases fit TRBD1. This CDR3 spans 13 amino acids. V was pared by 6 bases and J by 4 bases, with 6 bases of the junction left unmatched. CDR1 and CDR2 from the germline V gene are DFQATT and SNEGSKA (reference sequence).

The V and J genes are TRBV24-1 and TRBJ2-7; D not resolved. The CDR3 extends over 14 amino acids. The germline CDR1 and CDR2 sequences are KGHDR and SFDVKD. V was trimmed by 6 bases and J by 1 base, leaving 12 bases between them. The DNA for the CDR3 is TGTGCCACCAGTATCCTCGACCAATCCTACGAGCAGTACTTC. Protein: CATSILDQSYEQYF.

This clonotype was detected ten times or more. CDR3 coding DNA: TGTGCCAGCAGGGGGGGTTCCGTTTCCTACAATGAGCAGTTCTTC. Encoded protein: CASRGGSVSYNEQFF. The chain employs TRBV28 and TRBJ2-1, with D perhaps TRBD2 (6 bases). The V gene's germline CDR1 is MDHEN and CDR2 SYDVKM. The CDR3 covers 15 residues. V shed 6 bases and J shed 1 base, with 13 bases lying between them.

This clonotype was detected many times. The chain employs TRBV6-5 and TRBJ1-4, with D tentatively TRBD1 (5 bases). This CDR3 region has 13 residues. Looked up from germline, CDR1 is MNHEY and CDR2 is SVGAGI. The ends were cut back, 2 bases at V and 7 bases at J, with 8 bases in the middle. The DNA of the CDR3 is TGTGCCAGCAGTTACAGGGGTCGTGAAAAACTGTTTTTT. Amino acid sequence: CASSYRGREKLFF.

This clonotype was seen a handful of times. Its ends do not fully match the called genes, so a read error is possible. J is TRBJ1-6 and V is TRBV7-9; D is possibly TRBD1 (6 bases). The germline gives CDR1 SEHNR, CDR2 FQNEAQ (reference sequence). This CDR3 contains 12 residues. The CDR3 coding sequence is TGTGTCAGCAGCCTTAGGGGGACACCCCTCCACTTT. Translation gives CVSSLRGTPLHF.

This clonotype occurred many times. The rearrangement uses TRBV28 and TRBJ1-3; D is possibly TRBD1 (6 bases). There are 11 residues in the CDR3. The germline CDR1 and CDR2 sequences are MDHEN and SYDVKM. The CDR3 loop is CAGASGNTIYF. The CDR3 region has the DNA TGTGCGGGGGCTTCTGGAAACACCATATATTTT.

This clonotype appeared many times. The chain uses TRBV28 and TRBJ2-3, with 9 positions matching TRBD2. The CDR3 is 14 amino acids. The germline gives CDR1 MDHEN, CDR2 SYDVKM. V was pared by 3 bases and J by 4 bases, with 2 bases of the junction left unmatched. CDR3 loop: CASSLGTSSDTQYF. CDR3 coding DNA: TGTGCCAGCAGTTTGGGGACTAGCTCAGATACGCAGTATTTT. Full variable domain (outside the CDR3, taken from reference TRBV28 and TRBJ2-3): DVKVTQSSRYLVKRTGEKVFLECVQDMDHENMFWYRQDPGLGLRLIYFSYDVKMKEKGDIPEGYSVSREKKERFSLILESASTNQTSMYLCASSLGTSSDTQYFGPGTRLTVL.